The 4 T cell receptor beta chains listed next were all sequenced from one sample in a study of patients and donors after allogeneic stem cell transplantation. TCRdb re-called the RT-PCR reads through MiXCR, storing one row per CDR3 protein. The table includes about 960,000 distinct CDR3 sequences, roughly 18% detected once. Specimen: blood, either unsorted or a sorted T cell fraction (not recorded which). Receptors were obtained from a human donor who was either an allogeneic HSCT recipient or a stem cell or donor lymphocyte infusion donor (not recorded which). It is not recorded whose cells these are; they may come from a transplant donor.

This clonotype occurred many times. Here the CDR3 DNA reads TGTGCCATCACGGACGGGGCGTACAATGAGCAGTTCTTC. It is translated as CAITDGAYNEQFF. The chain carries TRBV10-3 and TRBJ2-1; tentatively, D is TRBD1 or TRBD2 (5 bases each). V lost 7 bases to trimming and J lost 4 bases, with 11 bases between them. This CDR3 region has 13 residues. CDR1 and CDR2 (germline): ENHRY, SYGVKD.

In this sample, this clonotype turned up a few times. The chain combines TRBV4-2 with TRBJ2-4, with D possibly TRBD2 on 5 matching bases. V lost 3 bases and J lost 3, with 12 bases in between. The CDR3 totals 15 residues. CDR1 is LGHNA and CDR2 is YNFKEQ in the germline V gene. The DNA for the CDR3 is TGTGCCAGCAGCCAGGCTAGAGGGCTCAAAAACATTCAGTACTTC. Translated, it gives CASSQARGLKNIQYF.

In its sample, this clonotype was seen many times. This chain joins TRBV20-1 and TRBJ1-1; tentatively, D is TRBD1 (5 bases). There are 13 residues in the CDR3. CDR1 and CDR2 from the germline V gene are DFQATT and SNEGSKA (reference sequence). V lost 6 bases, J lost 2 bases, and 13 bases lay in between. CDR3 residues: CSAWTNSNTEAFF. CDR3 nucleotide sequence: TGCAGTGCGTGGACAAACAGCAACACTGAAGCTTTCTTT.

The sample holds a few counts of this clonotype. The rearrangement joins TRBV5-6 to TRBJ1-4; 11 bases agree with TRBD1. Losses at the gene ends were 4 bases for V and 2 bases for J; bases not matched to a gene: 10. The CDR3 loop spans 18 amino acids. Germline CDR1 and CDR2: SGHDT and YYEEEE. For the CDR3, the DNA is TGTGCCAGCAGCCAACTTAGGACAGGGGGCAAGACTAATGAAAAACTGTTTTTT. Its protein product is CASSQLRTGGKTNEKLFF. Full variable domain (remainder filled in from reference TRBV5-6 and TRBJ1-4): DAGVTQSPTHLIKTRGQQVTLRCSPKSGHDTVSWYQQALGQGPQFIFQYYEEEERQRGNFPDRFSGHQFPNYSSELNVNALLLGDSALYLCASSQLRTGGKTNEKLFFGSGTQLSVL.